These 25 T cell receptor beta chains were all obtained from the same sample, sequenced in a study of blood T cell repertoires in COVID-19. TCRdb keeps only in-frame clones here, not all; method: immunoSEQ multiplex PCR. There are 300,000 to 400,000 clones in the sample; about 91% occur only once, and 1.5% to 2% lies in the top ten. Material: peripheral blood. All receptors come from a woman younger than 45 with COVID-19, enrolled during active disease.

This chain connects TRBV2 to TRBJ1-1; weak D call: TRBD1 (5 bases). The CDR3 covers 14 residues. The germline gives CDR1 SNHLY, CDR2 FYNNEI. V lost 6 bases and J lost 2, with 13 bases in between. The CDR3 region has the DNA TGTGCCAGCAGGATCACAGGAATCAACACTGAAGCTTTCTTT. Its translation is CASRITGINTEAFF.

This clone was seen more than once but under ten times. Distinct nucleotide sequences in the sample also encode this CDR3. The chain couples TRBV28 to TRBJ1-5; D is perhaps TRBD1 (5 bases). The CDR3 is made up of 15 amino acids. CDR1 and CDR2 from the germline V gene are MDHEN and SYDVKM. V lost 5 bases and J lost 7, with 18 bases in between. CDR3: CASSLGQGFRQPQHF. As DNA, the CDR3 is TGTGCCAGCAGTCTCGGGCAGGGATTCAGGCAGCCCCAGCATTTT.

The chain recombines TRBV6-6 with TRBJ2-3; 9 bases line up with TRBD2. This CDR3 contains 15 residues. Trimming took 8 bases from V and 2 from J; bases not matched to a gene: 8. Germline V gene data show CDR1 as MNHNY and CDR2 as SVGAGI (reference sequence). CDR3 sequence (DNA): TGTGCCAGCCAACCTAGCGGGGCCCCCACAGATACGCAGTATTTT. Residues: CASQPSGAPTDTQYF.

This rearrangement joins TRBV5-1 to TRBJ1-4, with unresolved D. Germline V gives CDR1 SGHRS, CDR2 YFSETQ. Trimming pared 2 bases from V and 0 bases from J, leaving 5 bases between. The CDR3 length is 14 residues. The chain's CDR3 is CASSFSTTNEKLFF. DNA of the CDR3: TGCGCCAGCAGCTTTTCTACAACTAATGAAAAACTGTTTTTT.

V is TRBV10-2 and J is TRBJ2-3, with 11 bases aligning to TRBD2. The CDR3 is made up of 16 amino acids. The V segment lost 6 bases and the J segment 3 bases; nucleotides outside the gene matches: 8. Per the germline V gene, CDR1 is WSHSY and CDR2 is SAAADI. The CDR3 spells CASSRTSSGGTDTQYF. DNA of the CDR3: TGCGCCAGCAGCCGAACCTCTAGCGGGGGGACAGATACGCAGTATTTT.

The gene calls are TRBV7-3 and TRBJ1-2; 7 nucleotides match TRBD1. The CDR3 covers 14 residues. CDR1 is SGHTA and CDR2 is FQGTGA in the germline V gene. The V and J ends lost 5 bases and 7 bases, in that order; junction bases with no gene match: 10. CDR3 DNA: TGTGCCAGCAGCCCCACCGGGACAGAGGGTGGCTACACCTTC. This encodes CASSPTGTEGGYTF.

V is TRBV5-1 and J is TRBJ1-1; 11 nucleotides line up with TRBD1. CDR1 SGHRS and CDR2 YFSETQ come from the germline V gene. The ends lost 0 bases at V and 4 bases at J; junction bases unmatched: 14. The CDR3 totals 19 residues. The CDR3 protein is CASSLVNCRTGGCVTEAFF. In DNA form, the CDR3 reads TGCGCCAGCAGCTTGGTTAATTGCCGGACAGGGGGCTGTGTCACTGAAGCTTTCTTT.

J is TRBJ1-3 and V is TRBV19, with D possibly being TRBD1 (6 bases). Trimming left V 5 bases short and J 1 base short, with 9 bases between. The CDR3 consists of 14 residues. The germline gives CDR1 LNHDA, CDR2 SQIVND (reference sequence). CDR3 sequence: CASSQGRSGNTIYF. The DNA for the CDR3 is TGTGCCAGTAGTCAGGGGCGATCTGGAAACACCATATATTTT.

The rearrangement links TRBV18 to TRBJ1-5; 11 nucleotides line up with TRBD1. The CDR3 has 15 residues. V lost 3 bases to trimming and J lost 5 bases; unmatched junction nucleotides: 3. Germline V gene data show CDR1 as KGHSH and CDR2 as LQKENI. The CDR3 nucleotides read TGTGCCAGCTCACCGGGACAGGGGGTGGATCAGCCCCAGCATTTT. This gives the protein CASSPGQGVDQPQHF.

This clone is a singleton in its sample. Other DNA sequences within the sample encode an identical CDR3. The chain recombines TRBV9 with TRBJ2-3; 9 bases are a match to TRBD2. V trimming: 0 bases; J trimming: 3 bases; junction bases outside the gene matches: 5. There are 16 residues in the CDR3. Germline V CDR1 and CDR2: SGDLS, YYNGEE. In DNA form, the CDR3 reads TGTGCCAGCAGCGTAGTTGCGGGAGGGAGGACAGATACGCAGTATTTT. Encoded protein: CASSVVAGGRTDTQYF.

The chain carries TRBV2 and TRBJ2-3; 7 bases are a match to TRBD2. V dropped 1 base and J dropped 11; count of bases not matched to a gene: 12. CDR1 is SNHLY and CDR2 is FYNNEI in the germline V gene. The CDR3 consists of 15 residues. The chain's CDR3 is CASSEVLAAGIGQYF. The DNA of the CDR3 is TGTGCCAGCAGTGAAGTTCTAGCGGCGGGGATAGGGCAGTATTTT.

The chain has TRBV27 and TRBJ2-1, with D perhaps TRBD1 (6 bases). The CDR3 covers 12 residues. Trimming removed 6 bases from V and 6 bases from J, with 9 bases in between. Germline assignment: CDR1 MNHEY and CDR2 SMNVEV (reference sequence). The CDR3 loop is CASSLRGNEQFF. For the CDR3, the DNA is TGTGCCAGCAGCCTCAGGGGCAATGAGCAGTTCTTC.

This chain uses TRBV5-5 with TRBJ2-3; 9 nucleotides match TRBD1. The CDR3 sequence is 17 residues long. The ends lost 0 bases at V and 4 bases at J; junction bases unmatched: 9. Germline CDR1 SGHKS, CDR2 YYEKEE (reference sequence). In nucleotides, the CDR3 is TGTGCCAGCAGCTTGGGACCGGGACAGGGATGGGCAGATACGCAGTATTTT. As protein: CASSLGPGQGWADTQYF.

Concerning this clone: This could be a read error, since a much larger clone is one nucleotide away. This rearrangement joins TRBV28 to TRBJ1-1, with 7 bases fitting TRBD1. There are 13 residues in the CDR3. V gave up 6 bases and J gave up 1 base; unmatched junction bases: 2. CDR1 MDHEN and CDR2 SYDVKM come from the germline V gene. This CDR3 reads CASSYRGNTEAFF. CDR3 nucleotides: TGTGCCAGCAGCTACAGGGGGAACACTGAAGCTTTCTTT.

This CDR3 is CASSLGQGGNEQFF. The CDR3, as DNA: TGTGCCAGCAGCTTAGGACAGGGGGGAAATGAGCAGTTCTTC. The chain links TRBV13 to TRBJ2-1; the match to TRBD1 covers 8 bases. CDR1 and CDR2 (germline): PRHDT, FYEKMQ (reference sequence). Unmatched junction bases numbered 2, after V lost 0 bases and J lost 7 bases. The CDR3 has 14 amino acids.

The CDR3 protein is CASSSIHALDTQYF. The CDR3 bases are TGTGCCAGCAGCTCGATACACGCCCTAGATACGCAGTATTTT. This chain uses TRBV5-5 with TRBJ2-3; D gene uncertain. The V and J ends lost 3 bases and 5 bases respectively, with 13 bases between them. Germline CDR1 SGHKS, CDR2 YYEKEE (reference sequence). The CDR3 is 14 residues long. Complete variable domain (other parts from reference TRBV5-5 and TRBJ2-3): DAGVTQSPTHLIKTRGQQVTLRCSPISGHKSVSWYQQVLGQGPQFIFQYYEKEERGRGNFPDRFSARQFPNYSSELNVNALLLGDSALYLCASSSIHALDTQYFGPGTRLTVL.

V and J are TRBV28 and TRBJ1-4, with D possibly being TRBD1 (6 bases). Germline loops: CDR1 MDHEN, CDR2 SYDVKM. The CDR3 sequence is 19 residues long. Deletions cut 2 bases from V and 0 bases from J, with 19 bases between. The chain's CDR3 is CASSLNPGVDPATNEKLFF. The CDR3 nucleotides are TGTGCCAGCAGTTTAAATCCAGGGGTAGACCCAGCAACTAATGAAAAACTGTTTTTT.

This chain joins TRBV7-8 and TRBJ2-7, with 9 bases aligning to TRBD1. J was trimmed by 1 base and V by 2 bases; bases with no gene match: 18. This CDR3 is 20 amino acids long. The germline V gene encodes CDR1 SGHVS and CDR2 FQNEAQ. The CDR3: CASSLRNEYSGTGTSYEQYV. CDR3 nucleotides: TGTGCCAGCAGCTTACGAAACGAATACTCCGGGACAGGGACTTCCTACGAGCAGTACGTC.

This clone showed up just once. The V gene is TRBV7-8, the J gene TRBJ1-5, with D tentatively TRBD1 (6 bases). Trimming pared 5 bases from V and 4 bases from J, leaving 15 bases between. Germline lookup yields CDR1 SGHVS and CDR2 FQNEAQ. CDR3 length: 15 amino acids. CDR3 sequence reads: CASSDRDIRNQPQHF. The CDR3, as DNA: TGTGCCAGCAGCGACCGGGACATAAGAAATCAGCCCCAGCATTTT.

The rearrangement uses TRBV19 and TRBJ1-1; TRBD1 is a possible D gene (6 bases). Trimming removed 4 bases from V and 6 bases from J, with 15 bases in between. In germline, CDR1 is LNHDA, CDR2 SQIVND (reference sequence). This CDR3 is built from 14 residues. The CDR3: CASSTTGTVAEAFF. CDR3 DNA sequence: TGTGCCAGTAGTACCACAGGGACGGTGGCTGAAGCTTTCTTT.

The chain has TRBV3-1 (or the pseudogene TRBV3-2) and TRBJ1-6, with D maybe TRBD1 (6 bases). The CDR3 is 14 amino acids. The germline gives CDR1 LGHDT, CDR2 YNNKEL (reference sequence). With 4 bases removed from V and 7 bases from J, the gap between germline ends came to 11 bases. CDR3 amino acids: CASSPDRMNSPLHF. The DNA for the CDR3 is TGTGCCAGCAGCCCCGACAGGATGAATTCACCCCTCCACTTT.

The V call is TRBV6-2 or TRBV6-3, the J call TRBJ2-1; TRBD2 might be the D (5 bases). This CDR3 comprises 12 residues. Looked up from germline, CDR1 is MNHEY and CDR2 is SVGEGT. The V end lost 2 bases, the J end lost 7 bases, and 6 bases lay between the germline ends. In nucleotides, the CDR3 is TGTGCCAGCAGTTACGGAGGAAATGAGCAGTTCTTC. Translated: CASSYGGNEQFF.

In DNA, the CDR3 is TGTGCCAGCAGTCACTACCCGGGGGATACGCAGTATTTT. Translating gives CASSHYPGDTQYF. The rearrangement joins TRBV27 to TRBJ2-3; possibly TRBD2 for D (5 bases). Germline V gene lookup returns CDR1 MNHEY and CDR2 SMNVEV (reference sequence). The CDR3 has 13 residues. The germline V and J ends were trimmed by 5 bases and 6 bases, with 12 bases remaining between them.

The rearrangement links TRBV4-1 to TRBJ1-6; D unresolved. Germline assignment: CDR1 MGHRA and CDR2 YSYEKL. The V end lost 3 bases, the J end lost 14 bases, and 20 bases lay between the germline ends. This CDR3 contains 15 residues. The CDR3 bases are TGCGCCAGCAGCCATAAGGGAGAAGGGTTCTATTCCCTCCACTTT. It is translated as CASSHKGEGFYSLHF.

V is TRBV5-1 and J is TRBJ2-4; TRBD1 matches 11 bases. CDR3 size: 17 residues. The germline V gene has CDR1 SGHRS and CDR2 YFSETQ. With 0 bases clipped from V and 9 bases from J, the junction kept 11 bases outside the gene matches. This CDR3 is CASSLVGTGTGGSIQYF. CDR3 DNA: TGCGCCAGCAGCTTGGTGGGAACCGGGACAGGGGGAAGCATTCAGTACTTC. The whole variable domain, remainder taken from reference TRBV5-1 and TRBJ2-4, is KAGVTQTPRYLIKTRGQQVTLSCSPISGHRSVSWYQQTPGQGLQFLFEYFSETQRNKGNFPGRFSGRQFSNSRSEMNVSTLELGDSALYLCASSLVGTGTGGSIQYFGAGTRLSVL.